The 18 T cell receptor beta chains below were found in one sample sequenced in a study of shared clonotypes between healthy human individuals. The repertoire was sequenced with immunoSEQ multiplex PCR; TCRdb's copy has only in-frame clones and lacks some. In the table there are a few million clones, about 92% of which are singletons. Sequencing was carried out using naive CD4+ T cells sorted from blood. Subset indicated: CD45RA+ positively selected. The origin of the receptors is a man between 18 and 29 years old in good health.

V usage is TRBV7-3 and J usage is TRBJ2-5; D is perhaps TRBD1 or TRBD2 (6 bases each). This CDR3 is built from 18 residues. V lost 5 bases to trimming and J lost 0 bases, with 22 bases between them. Germline V gene data show CDR1 as SGHTA and CDR2 as FQGTGA. CDR3 in amino acids: CASSPTRGTMLHQETQYF. CDR3 nucleotide sequence: TGTGCCAGCAGCCCCACCCGGGGGACAATGCTCCACCAAGAGACCCAGTACTTC.

The CDR3 DNA reads TGTGCCAGCAGTGGTGAAGGAATCCATGGCTACACCTTC. Translation gives CASSGEGIHGYTF. V is TRBV2 and J is TRBJ1-2, with D uncertain. V was cut by 4 bases and J by 6 bases, with 12 bases left in between. The CDR3 has 13 residues. Germline CDR1 is SNHLY and CDR2 is FYNNEI.

For this clone: Germline is not matched at one junction end, which may reflect a read error. The rearrangement joins TRBV7-7 to TRBJ2-5; 9 bases are a match to TRBD1. CDR1 SSHAT and CDR2 FNYEAQ come from the germline V gene (reference sequence). The length of the CDR3 is 15 residues. Here the CDR3 DNA reads TGTGCTAGCAGTTATACAGGGGGCGGTTTGGCGACCCAGTACTTC. It encodes CASSYTGGGLATQYF.

V is TRBV10-3 and J is TRBJ2-1, with 7 bases aligning to TRBD1. The CDR3 extends over 13 amino acids. The junction had 4 bases not matched to a gene; V was cut back by 3 bases and J by 8 bases. The germline CDR1 and CDR2 sequences are ENHRY and SYGVKD. DNA of the CDR3: TGTGCCATCAGTGACCAAACAGGGGATGAGCAGTTCTTC. Translated, it gives CAISDQTGDEQFF.

V and J are TRBV19 and TRBJ2-7, with 7 bases identical to TRBD1. Germline V CDR1 and CDR2: LNHDA, SQIVND (reference sequence). V lost 1 base and J lost 4; bases outside the gene matches: 10. CDR3 size: 16 residues. The CDR3 bases are TGTGCCAGTAGTATAGTAACTCCGGGACAGTCATACGAGCAGTACTTC. Protein product: CASSIVTPGQSYEQYF.

This sequence joins TRBV27 and TRBJ2-5, with D possibly being TRBD1 or TRBD2 (5 bases each). This CDR3 is built from 14 residues. In germline, CDR1 is MNHEY, CDR2 SMNVEV (reference sequence). Trimming cost V 2 bases and J 6 bases, with 13 bases left between them. CDR3 sequence (DNA): TGTGCCAGCAGTTTAACCGGGGCTGGAAAGACCCAGTACTTC. It translates to CASSLTGAGKTQYF.

CDR3 region: CASSIQTGQGAGYTF. For the CDR3, the DNA is TGTGCCAGTAGTATTCAGACGGGACAGGGGGCTGGCTACACCTTC. The gene calls are TRBV19 and TRBJ1-2, with 12 positions matching TRBD1. The CDR3 runs 15 residues. Germline CDR1 LNHDA, CDR2 SQIVND (reference sequence). V was pared by 3 bases and J by 7 bases, with 6 bases of the junction left unmatched.

Here the CDR3 reads CASNPGQGRSNYGYTF. The CDR3, as DNA: TGTGCCAGCAACCCGGGACAGGGAAGGTCTAACTATGGCTACACCTTC. The rearrangement links TRBV27 to TRBJ1-2; 9 bases match TRBD1. CDR1 is MNHEY, CDR2 SMNVEV, per germline (reference sequence). Trimming took 7 bases from V and 0 from J; bases not matched to a gene: 9. The CDR3 is 16 amino acids.

The chain combines TRBV12-5 with TRBJ1-5, with D perhaps TRBD1 (6 bases). Deletions cut 2 bases from V and 2 bases from J, with 19 bases between. Germline CDR1 reads LGHNT; CDR2 reads FRNRAP. This CDR3 region has 18 residues. In nucleotides, the CDR3 is TGTGCTAGTGGTTTGTTGGCTGTGGAGGGGGGAGGCAATCAGCCCCAGCATTTT. Encoded protein: CASGLLAVEGGGNQPQHF.

J is TRBJ1-1 and V is TRBV27; possible D gene TRBD1, 5 bases. The V end was cut by 7 bases, the J end by 1 base, with 16 bases between. This CDR3 has 15 amino acids. Per germline, CDR1 MNHEY and CDR2 SMNVEV (reference sequence). CDR3 in amino acids: CASTPREGRNTEAFF. The CDR3 nucleotides are TGTGCCAGCACCCCTAGGGAGGGGAGGAACACTGAAGCTTTCTTT.

V and J are TRBV11-2 and TRBJ1-1, with D hard to call. V was pared by 5 bases and J by 10 bases, with 17 bases between. The germline gives CDR1 SGHAT, CDR2 FQNNGV. The CDR3 has 13 amino acids. The CDR3 region has the DNA TGTGCCAGCAGCACTTACGATTACTTCGGAGCTTTCTTT. Encoded protein: CASSTYDYFGAFF.

The V gene is TRBV30, the J gene TRBJ2-7; possibly TRBD1 for D (5 bases). This CDR3 contains 12 residues. Trimming took 5 bases from V and 3 from J, leaving 11 bases between them. Looked up from germline, CDR1 is GTSNPN and CDR2 is SVGIG (reference sequence). The CDR3 DNA sequence: TGTGCCTGGCAAGACACAGGCTACGAGCAGTACTTC. This codes for CAWQDTGYEQYF.

CDR3 sequence reads: CASSPRPRGGSTDTQYF. The CDR3 DNA is TGTGCCAGCTCACCCCGCCCGCGGGGCGGCAGCACAGATACGCAGTATTTT. This chain links TRBV18 with TRBJ2-3; a weak D match, TRBD2 (6 bases). Germline V gene sequence: CDR1 KGHSH, CDR2 LQKENI. V lost 3 bases to trimming and J lost 0 bases, with 16 bases between them. This CDR3 spans 17 amino acids.

Worth noting for this clone: Other DNA sequences in the sample encode the same CDR3. The V and J genes are TRBV28 and TRBJ2-7, with a possible D match to TRBD1 (6 bases). Deletions cut 2 bases from V and 4 bases from J, with 6 bases between. Germline values: CDR1 MDHEN, CDR2 SYDVKM. This CDR3 has 12 residues. DNA of the CDR3: TGTGCCAGCAGTTTACAGGGGTACGAGCAGTACTTC. Translated: CASSLQGYEQYF.

The chain carries TRBV10-3 and TRBJ1-2, with a weak D call TRBD1 (6 bases). Trimming stripped 8 bases from V and 1 base from J, with 23 bases between. Germline V CDR1 and CDR2: ENHRY, SYGVKD. The CDR3 consists of 17 residues. The CDR3 bases are TGTGCCATCCGTGGAGGTGGGACACCCGAGCTTAACTATGGCTACACCTTC. Translation: CAIRGGGTPELNYGYTF.

The V gene is TRBV11-2, the J gene TRBJ1-3; D remains unclear. The germline gives CDR1 SGHAT, CDR2 FQNNGV. The CDR3 consists of 14 residues. Trimming took off 3 bases at V and 4 bases at J, with 10 bases between the two ends. The DNA for the CDR3 is TGTGCCAGCAGCTTTTTAGGGCTCGGAAACACCATATATTTT. It yields the protein CASSFLGLGNTIYF.

The chain recombines TRBV6-5 with TRBJ2-7, with a weak D call TRBD2 (5 bases). This CDR3 has 12 amino acids. The V end lost 5 bases, the J end lost 4 bases, and 9 bases lay between the germline ends. Germline lookup yields CDR1 MNHEY and CDR2 SVGAGI. The CDR3 is CASSAGPYEQYF. Here the CDR3 DNA reads TGTGCCAGCAGTGCGGGCCCTTACGAGCAGTACTTC.

The chain has TRBV19 and TRBJ2-6, with D perhaps TRBD1 (5 bases). V lost 5 bases and J 0 bases, leaving 17 bases between the germline ends. CDR1 and CDR2 (germline): LNHDA, SQIVND (reference sequence). This CDR3 comprises 18 residues. As DNA, the CDR3 is TGTGCCAGTAGTCCAAGACAGAAGACCAGCTCTGGGGCCAACGTCCTGACTTTC. Amino acids: CASSPRQKTSSGANVLTF.